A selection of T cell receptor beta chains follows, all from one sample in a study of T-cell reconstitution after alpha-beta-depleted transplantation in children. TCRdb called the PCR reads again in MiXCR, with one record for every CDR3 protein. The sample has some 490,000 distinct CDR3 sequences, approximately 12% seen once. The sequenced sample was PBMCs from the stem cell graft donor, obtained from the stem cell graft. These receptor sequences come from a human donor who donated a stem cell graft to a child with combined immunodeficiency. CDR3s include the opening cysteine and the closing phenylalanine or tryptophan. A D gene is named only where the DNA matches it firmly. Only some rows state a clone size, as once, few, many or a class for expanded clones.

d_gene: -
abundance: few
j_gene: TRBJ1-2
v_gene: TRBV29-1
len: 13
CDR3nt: TGCAGCGTCGACTCAGGGATGGGGGATGGCTACACCTTC
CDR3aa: CSVDSGMGDGYTF

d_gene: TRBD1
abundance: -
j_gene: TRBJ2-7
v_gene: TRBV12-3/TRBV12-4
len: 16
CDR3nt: TGTGCCAGCAGTTTAGACCGGGACAGGGGGCGGCACGAGCAGTACTTC
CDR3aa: CASSLDRDRGRHEQYF

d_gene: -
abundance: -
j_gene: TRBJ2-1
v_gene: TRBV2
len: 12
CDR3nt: TGTGCCAAACTAGACCAGAACAATGAGCAGTTCTTC
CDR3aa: CAKLDQNNEQFF

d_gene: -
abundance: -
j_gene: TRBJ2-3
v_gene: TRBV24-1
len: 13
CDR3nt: TGTGCCACCAGCTGGACCAGCACAGATACGCAGTATTTT
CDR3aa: CATSWTSTDTQYF

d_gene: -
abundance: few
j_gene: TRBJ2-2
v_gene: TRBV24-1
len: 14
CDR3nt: TGTGCCACCAGCGGTCTGAGAAACACCGGGGAGCTGTTTTTT
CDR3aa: CATSGLRNTGELFF

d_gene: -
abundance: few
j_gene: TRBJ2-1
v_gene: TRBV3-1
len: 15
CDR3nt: TGTGCCAGCAGCCAAGGGGCGGGTGTAGGCAATGAGCAGTTCTTC
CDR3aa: CASSQGAGVGNEQFF

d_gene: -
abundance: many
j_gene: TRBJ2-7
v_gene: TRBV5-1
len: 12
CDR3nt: TGCGCCAGCAGCTTGAAGGGCTACGAGCAGTACTTC
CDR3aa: CASSLKGYEQYF

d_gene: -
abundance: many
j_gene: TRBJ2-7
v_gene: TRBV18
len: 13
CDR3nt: TGTGCCAGCTCACCACCGGCGAAGGACGAGCAGTACTTC
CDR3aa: CASSPPAKDEQYF

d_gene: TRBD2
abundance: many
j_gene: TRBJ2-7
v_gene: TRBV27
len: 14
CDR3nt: TGTGCCAGCAGTTTAAGGGGACTACTATACGAGCAGTACTTC
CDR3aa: CASSLRGLLYEQYF

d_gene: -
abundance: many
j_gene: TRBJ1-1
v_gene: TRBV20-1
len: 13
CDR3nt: TGCAGTGCTAAAGGACAATTGGACACTGAAGCTTTCTTT
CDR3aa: CSAKGQLDTEAFF

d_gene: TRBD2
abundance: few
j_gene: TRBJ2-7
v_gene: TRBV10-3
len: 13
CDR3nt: TGTGCCTCGGCGCGGGAGAGCTCCTACGAGCAGTACTTC
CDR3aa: CASARESSYEQYF

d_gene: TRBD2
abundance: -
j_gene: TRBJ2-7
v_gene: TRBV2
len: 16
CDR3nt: TGTGCCAGCAGTGACCCTAGGACTAGCGGTACCTATGAGCAGTACTTC
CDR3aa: CASSDPRTSGTYEQYF

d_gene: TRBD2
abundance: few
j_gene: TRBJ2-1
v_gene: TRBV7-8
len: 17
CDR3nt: TGTGCCAGCAGCTTACCAAGCGGGAGCGGGTCCTACAATGAGCAGTTCTTC
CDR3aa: CASSLPSGSGSYNEQFF

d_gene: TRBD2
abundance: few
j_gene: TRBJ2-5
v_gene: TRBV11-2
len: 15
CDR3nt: TGTGCCAGCAGCTCACTAGCGGGAGGCGAAGAGACCCAGTACTTC
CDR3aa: CASSSLAGGEETQYF

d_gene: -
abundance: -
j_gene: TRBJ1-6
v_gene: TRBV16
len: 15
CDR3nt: TGTGCCAGCAGCCAATCCGGGACACTTAATTCACCCCTCCACTTT
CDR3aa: CASSQSGTLNSPLHF

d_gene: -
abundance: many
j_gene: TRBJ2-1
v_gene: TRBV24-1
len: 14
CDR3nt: TGTGCCACCAGTGATTATGGGTCGTACAATGAGCAGTTCTTC
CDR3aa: CATSDYGSYNEQFF

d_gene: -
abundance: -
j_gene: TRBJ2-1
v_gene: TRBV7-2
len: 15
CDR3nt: TGTGCCAGCAGCTTTGGGTGGGTACAGCCTCATGAGCAGTTCTTC
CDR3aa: CASSFGWVQPHEQFF

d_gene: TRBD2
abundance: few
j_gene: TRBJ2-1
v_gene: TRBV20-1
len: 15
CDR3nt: TGCAGTGCTAGCACCGGGACTAGCGGCCACAATGAGCAGTTCTTC
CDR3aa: CSASTGTSGHNEQFF

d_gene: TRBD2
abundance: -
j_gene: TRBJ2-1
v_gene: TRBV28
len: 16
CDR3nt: TGTGCCAGCAGACCTCCGGGACTAGACTCATACAATGAGCAGTTCTTC
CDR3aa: CASRPPGLDSYNEQFF

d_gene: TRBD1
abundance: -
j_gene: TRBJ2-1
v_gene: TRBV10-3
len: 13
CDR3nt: TGTGCCATCTCCGGGACAGGGATCGATGAGCAGTTCTTC
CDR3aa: CAISGTGIDEQFF

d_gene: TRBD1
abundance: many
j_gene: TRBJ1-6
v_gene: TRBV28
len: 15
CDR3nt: TGTGCCAGCAGTTTTGGGACAGGGGTAAATTCACCCCTCCACTTT
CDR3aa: CASSFGTGVNSPLHF

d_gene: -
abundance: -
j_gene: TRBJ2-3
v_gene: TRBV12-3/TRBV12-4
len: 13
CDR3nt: TGTGCCAGCAGTTTACTAGATGAAGATACGCAGTATTTT
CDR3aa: CASSLLDEDTQYF

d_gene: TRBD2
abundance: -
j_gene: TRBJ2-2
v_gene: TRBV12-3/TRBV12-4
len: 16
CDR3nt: TGTGCCAGCAGTTTTTGGGACTACCCTTACACCGGGGAGCTGTTTTTT
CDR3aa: CASSFWDYPYTGELFF

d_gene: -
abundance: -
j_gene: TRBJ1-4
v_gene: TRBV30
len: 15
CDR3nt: TGTGCCTGGAGTGTAATAGGGTCTACTAATGAAAAACTGTTTTTT
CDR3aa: CAWSVIGSTNEKLFF

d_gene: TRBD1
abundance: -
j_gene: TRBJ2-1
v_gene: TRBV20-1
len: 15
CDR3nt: TGCAGTGCTAGACCCGGGACAGGGCTGTACAATGAGCAGTTCTTC
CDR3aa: CSARPGTGLYNEQFF

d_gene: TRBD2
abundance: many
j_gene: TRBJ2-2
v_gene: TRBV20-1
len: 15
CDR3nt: TGCAGTGCTAGAGATACGGCGGGAGTACCCGGGGAGCTGTTTTTT
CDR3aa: CSARDTAGVPGELFF

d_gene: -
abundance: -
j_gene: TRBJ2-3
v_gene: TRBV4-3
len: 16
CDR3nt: TGCGCCAGCAGCCAAGACTATACGGACAGCACAGATACGCAGTATTTT
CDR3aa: CASSQDYTDSTDTQYF

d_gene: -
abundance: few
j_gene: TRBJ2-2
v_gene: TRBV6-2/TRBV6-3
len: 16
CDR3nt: TGTGCCAGCAACGTGGGGCTCCGGGCGAACACCGGGGAGCTGTTTTTT
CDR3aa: CASNVGLRANTGELFF

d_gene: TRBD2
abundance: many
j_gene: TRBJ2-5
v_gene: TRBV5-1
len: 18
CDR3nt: TGCGCCAGCAGCTTGGCGACTAGCGGGAGGGCCGTAGAGGAGACCCAGTACTTC
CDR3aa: CASSLATSGRAVEETQYF

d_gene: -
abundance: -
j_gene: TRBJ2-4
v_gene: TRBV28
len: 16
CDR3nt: TGTGCCAGCAGTTTACGTTTAGGGGGTTCCAAAAACATTCAGTACTTC
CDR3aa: CASSLRLGGSKNIQYF

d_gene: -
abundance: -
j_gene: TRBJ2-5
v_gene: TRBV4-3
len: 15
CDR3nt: TGCGCCAGCAGCCAAGTCTGGGCTAGCCGGGAGACCCAGTACTTC
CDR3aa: CASSQVWASRETQYF

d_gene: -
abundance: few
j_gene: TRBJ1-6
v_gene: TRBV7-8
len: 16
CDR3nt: TGTGCCAGCAGCTTAGCGTCGGCAGAATATAATTCACCCCTCCACTTT
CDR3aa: CASSLASAEYNSPLHF

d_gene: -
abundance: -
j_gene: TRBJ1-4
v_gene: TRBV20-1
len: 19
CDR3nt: TGCAGTGCTAGACGCGGCCCGGGGGGGAACCCTGCAACTAATGAAAAACTGTTTTTT
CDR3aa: CSARRGPGGNPATNEKLFF

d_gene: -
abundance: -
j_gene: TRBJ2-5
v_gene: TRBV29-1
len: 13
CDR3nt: TGCAGCGTTGAAGAGGGCCGCGAGGAGACCCAGTACTTC
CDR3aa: CSVEEGREETQYF

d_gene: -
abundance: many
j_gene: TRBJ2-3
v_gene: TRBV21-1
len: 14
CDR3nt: TGTGCCAGCAGCAAAAAGGGAGTCACAGATACGCAGTATTTT
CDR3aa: CASSKKGVTDTQYF

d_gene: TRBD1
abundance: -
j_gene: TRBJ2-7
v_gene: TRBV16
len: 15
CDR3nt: TGTGCCAGCAGCCGACGACAGGGGACGTCGGGAGAGCAGTACTTC
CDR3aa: CASSRRQGTSGEQYF

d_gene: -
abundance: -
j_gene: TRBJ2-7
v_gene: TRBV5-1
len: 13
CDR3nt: TGCGCCAGCAGTTTGGCCACTGCCTACGAGCAGTACTTC
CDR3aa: CASSLATAYEQYF